The 27 T cell receptor beta chains reported below all come from one sample, sequenced in a study of cytomegalovirus exposure and HLA in healthy donors. 60 Vbeta and 13 Jbeta primers were used in PCR. Produced via immunoSEQ multiplex PCR; TCRdb's table is partial and in-frame only. The sample includes about 170,000 clones, approximately 78% of them seen just once. The material sequenced was PBMCs. The receptors shown here come from a human donor in good health.

This chain links TRBV18 with TRBJ2-7, with D possibly TRBD2 on 6 matching bases. The V and J ends lost 3 bases and 9 bases respectively, with 15 bases between them. Germline loops: CDR1 KGHSH, CDR2 LQKENI. The CDR3 runs to 13 residues. CDR3 DNA: TGTGCCAGCTCACCTAGGACTAACGAGTGGCAGTACTTC. This gives the protein CASSPRTNEWQYF.

The rearrangement uses TRBV13 and TRBJ2-7, with 12 bases fitting TRBD2. The germline CDR1 and CDR2 sequences are PRHDT and FYEKMQ (reference sequence). V trimming: 5 bases; J trimming: 0 bases; junction bases outside the gene matches: 5. The CDR3 is 16 amino acids. The CDR3 here is CASSALLAGGSYEQYF. CDR3 bases: TGTGCCAGCAGCGCACTACTAGCGGGGGGCTCCTACGAGCAGTACTTC.

J is TRBJ1-1 and V is TRBV7-3; D ambiguous. The length of the CDR3 is 13 residues. Trimming took off 4 bases at V and 3 bases at J, with 9 bases between the two ends. Per germline, CDR1 SGHTA and CDR2 FQGTGA. The chain's CDR3 is CASSYLRDTEAFF. CDR3 in DNA: TGTGCCAGCAGCTACCTCCGGGACACTGAAGCTTTCTTT.

This clone was seen once. V and J are TRBV7-2 and TRBJ1-1, with 11 bases that match TRBD1. The CDR3 is 14 residues long. V gave up 4 bases and J gave up 3 bases; unmatched junction bases: 1. The germline gives CDR1 SGHTA, CDR2 FQGNSA. This CDR3 is CASSSGQGDTEAFF. CDR3 nucleotides: TGTGCCAGCAGCTCGGGACAGGGGGACACTGAAGCTTTCTTT.

The chain joins TRBV6-4 to TRBJ2-3, with D possibly TRBD1 on 5 matching bases. The germline V gene has CDR1 MRHNA and CDR2 SNTAGT. The CDR3 runs to 16 residues. The V gene lost 2 bases and the J gene lost 2 bases, with 14 bases spanning the gap. The CDR3 loop reads CASSDGQGLPTDTQYF. CDR3 in DNA: TGTGCCAGCAGTGACGGTCAGGGATTGCCCACAGATACGCAGTATTTT.

V usage is TRBV4-1 and J usage is TRBJ2-4; D unresolved. CDR3 length equals 14 residues. With 2 bases removed from V and 1 base from J, the gap between germline ends came to 6 bases. CDR1 MGHRA and CDR2 YSYEKL come from the germline V gene. The CDR3 coding sequence is TGCGCCAGCAGCCAACCCTTGGCCAAAAACATTCAGTACTTC. As protein: CASSQPLAKNIQYF.

The gene calls are TRBV5-1 and TRBJ1-1, with a possible D match to TRBD1 (6 bases). Deletions cut 1 base from V and 3 bases from J, with 25 bases between. CDR1 is SGHRS, CDR2 YFSETQ, per germline. CDR3 length: 19 residues. The DNA for the CDR3 is TGCGCCAGCAGCTTGAATGAGAGGGGGTTTTCCACCTCTTACACTGAAGCTTTCTTT. It yields the protein CASSLNERGFSTSYTEAFF.

This clone showed up just a few times. The chain joins TRBV7-2 to TRBJ2-3; 11 nucleotides match TRBD2. V was pared by 5 bases and J by 2 bases, with 6 bases of the junction left unmatched. The CDR3 runs 16 residues. From germline, CDR1 is SGHTA and CDR2 FQGNSA. The CDR3 spells CASSDTSGGPTDTQYF. The CDR3 nucleotides are TGTGCCAGCAGCGATACTAGCGGGGGCCCCACAGATACGCAGTATTTT.

The rearrangement joins TRBV7-2 to TRBJ1-4; D unresolved. The germline V gene encodes CDR1 SGHTA and CDR2 FQGNSA. CDR3 length: 17 amino acids. The V end was cut by 0 bases, the J end by 6 bases, with 17 bases between. DNA of the CDR3: TGTGCCAGCAGCTTAGCGTTCGGTCGCAGGATAGATGAAAAACTGTTTTTT. Translating gives CASSLAFGRRIDEKLFF.

The chain links TRBV27 to TRBJ2-5; TRBD2 agrees at 7 bases. Trimming cost V 3 bases and J 5 bases; bases outside gene matches: 3. Germline assignment: CDR1 MNHEY and CDR2 SMNVEV (reference sequence). There are 13 residues in the CDR3. CDR3 region: CASSFREGETQYF. CDR3 in DNA: TGTGCCAGCAGTTTTAGGGAGGGCGAGACCCAGTACTTC.

The V gene is TRBV5-4, the J gene TRBJ2-2; D possibly corresponds to TRBD2 (5 bases). Trimming shortened V by 0 bases and J by 4 bases, and 7 bases separated the two germline ends. The CDR3 covers 14 residues. The germline gives CDR1 SGHNT, CDR2 YYREEE (reference sequence). CDR3 amino acids: CASSLARGTGELFF. For the CDR3, the DNA is TGTGCCAGCAGCTTGGCCCGGGGCACCGGGGAGCTGTTTTTT.

Remarks on this clone: This sample also contains other DNA sequences that code for the same CDR3. This chain joins TRBV5-1 and TRBJ1-4, with D tentatively TRBD1 (5 bases). The CDR3 runs to 15 residues. V was shortened by 0 bases and J by 6 bases, with 12 bases between the two germline ends. Germline V gene lookup returns CDR1 SGHRS and CDR2 YFSETQ. CDR3 sequence: CASSLGAGRDEKLFF. The CDR3 coding sequence is TGCGCCAGCAGCTTGGGGGCAGGGAGGGATGAAAAACTGTTTTTT.

In the case of this clone: The same CDR3 can be traced to other DNA sequences in this sample. The rearrangement uses TRBV4-1 and TRBJ2-1; TRBD2 is a possible D gene (5 bases). Trimming removed 1 base at V and 1 base at J, with 8 bases between. The germline V gene encodes CDR1 MGHRA and CDR2 YSYEKL. This CDR3 comprises 15 residues. The CDR3 region is CASSQGSGSYNEQFF. The DNA for the CDR3 is TGCGCCAGCAGCCAAGGGTCGGGGTCCTACAATGAGCAGTTCTTC.

The V call is TRBV5-4, the J call TRBJ2-2, with D possibly being TRBD1 (5 bases). This CDR3 has 17 amino acids. CDR1 and CDR2 (germline): SGHNT, YYREEE (reference sequence). The germline V and J ends were trimmed by 0 bases and 2 bases, with 14 bases remaining between them. This chain's CDR3 is CASSLVPYRSNTGELFF. CDR3 bases: TGTGCCAGCAGCTTGGTCCCGTACAGGTCAAACACCGGGGAGCTGTTTTTT.

J is TRBJ2-5 and V is TRBV7-9; D may be TRBD2 (6 bases). The J call is doubtful: the DNA matches TRBJ2-7 better. This CDR3 is 15 amino acids long. The germline V gene encodes CDR1 SEHNR and CDR2 FQNEAQ (reference sequence). The CDR3 spells CASSLGLGRSYEQYF. The CDR3 DNA sequence: TGTGCCAGCAGCTTGGGACTGGGGAGATCCTACGAGCAGTACTTC.

This chain uses TRBV27 with TRBJ1-4; D unclear. This CDR3 spans 14 amino acids. V was pared by 5 bases and J by 7 bases, with 14 bases between. Per the germline V gene, CDR1 is MNHEY and CDR2 is SMNVEV (reference sequence). The CDR3 coding sequence is TGTGCCAGCAGTGAAACTAATTCGGGTGAAAAACTGTTTTTT. Amino acid sequence: CASSETNSGEKLFF.

The chain links TRBV7-2 to TRBJ2-7; D is uncertain. Germline loops: CDR1 SGHTA, CDR2 FQGNSA. Trimming cost V 1 base and J 0 bases, with 10 bases left between them. This CDR3 spans 15 amino acids. CDR3 amino acids: CASSLGADLSYEQYF. CDR3 bases: TGTGCCAGCAGCTTAGGGGCAGACCTCTCCTACGAGCAGTACTTC.

The rearrangement links TRBV5-4 to TRBJ2-3; the match to TRBD2 covers 8 bases. Per the germline V gene, CDR1 is SGHNT and CDR2 is YYREEE (reference sequence). This CDR3 is built from 16 residues. V was clipped by 1 base and J by 1 base; unmatched bases: 5. CDR3 sequence reads: CASSLKAGVGTDTQYF. The CDR3 nucleotides are TGTGCCAGCAGCTTGAAAGCGGGGGTCGGCACAGATACGCAGTATTTT.

The chain combines TRBV7-2 with TRBJ2-7; maybe TRBD1 (6 bases). Per germline, CDR1 SGHTA and CDR2 FQGNSA. V lost 1 base to trimming and J lost 5 bases, with 12 bases between them. The CDR3 contains 14 residues. CDR3 region: CASSLGWDNNEQYF. The DNA for the CDR3 is TGTGCCAGCAGCTTAGGCTGGGACAACAACGAGCAGTACTTC.

The chain couples TRBV9 to TRBJ2-1; possibly TRBD1 for D (7 bases). The length of the CDR3 is 14 residues. Germline lookup yields CDR1 SGDLS and CDR2 YYNGEE. The ends were cut back, 3 bases at V and 2 bases at J, with 9 bases in the middle. The CDR3 region is CASSGRGAYNEQFF. The CDR3, as DNA: TGTGCCAGCAGCGGCAGGGGGGCCTACAATGAGCAGTTCTTC.

This rearrangement joins TRBV5-8 to TRBJ1-5; D perhaps matches TRBD1 (6 bases). The germline V gene has CDR1 SGHTS and CDR2 YDEGEE. This CDR3 has 15 residues. Trimming cost V 4 bases and J 4 bases, with 15 bases left between them. As DNA, the CDR3 is TGTGCCAGCAGCACGACCAGGGGACTAAATCAGCCCCAGCATTTT. It specifies CASSTTRGLNQPQHF.

In DNA form, the CDR3 reads TGTGCCTGGAGCGGAACAGGGGGCGGCTATGGCTACACCTTC. This translates into CAWSGTGGGYGYTF. The rearrangement joins TRBV30 to TRBJ1-2; 9 nucleotides line up with TRBD1. The CDR3 extends over 14 amino acids. Germline V CDR1 and CDR2: GTSNPN, SVGIG (reference sequence). Losses at the gene ends were 3 bases for V and 4 bases for J; bases not matched to a gene: 6.

V and J are TRBV11-2 and TRBJ2-1; 8 nucleotides agree with TRBD2. The V segment lost 0 bases and the J segment 2 bases; nucleotides outside the gene matches: 6. The CDR3 length is 17 residues. Germline CDR1 and CDR2: SGHAT and FQNNGV. CDR3 sequence: CASSLDSGAGAYNEQFF. DNA for the CDR3: TGTGCCAGCAGCTTAGATTCGGGAGCGGGGGCCTACAATGAGCAGTTCTTC.

The CDR3 loop reads CAWRGGGGTGELFF. The CDR3 DNA reads TGTGCCTGGAGAGGGGGGGGAGGAACCGGGGAGCTGTTTTTT. The chain couples TRBV30 to TRBJ2-2, with a tentative D call TRBD2 (7 bases). The V and J ends lost 3 bases and 5 bases respectively, with 13 bases between them. The germline CDR1 and CDR2 sequences are GTSNPN and SVGIG (reference sequence). This CDR3 contains 14 residues.

This rearrangement joins TRBV28 to TRBJ2-5; TRBD1 aligns across 8 bases. The length of the CDR3 is 15 residues. V trimming: 1 base; J trimming: 3 bases; junction bases outside the gene matches: 4. CDR1 and CDR2 (germline): MDHEN, SYDVKM. CDR3 amino acids: CASSLLDREEETQYF. As DNA, the CDR3 is TGTGCCAGCAGTTTATTGGACAGGGAAGAAGAGACCCAGTACTTC.

This clone showed up just a few times. The V gene is TRBV7-9, the J gene TRBJ1-1, with a weak D call TRBD1 (5 bases). Between the trimmed V and J ends, which lost 4 bases and 7 bases, there was a span of 7 bases. The CDR3 covers 11 residues. Germline loops: CDR1 SEHNR, CDR2 FQNEAQ (reference sequence). The CDR3 here is CASSSTGEAFF. The CDR3 DNA is TGTGCCAGCAGCTCTACAGGTGAAGCTTTCTTT.

The chain couples TRBV4-1 to TRBJ1-6; 8 bases agree with TRBD1. The CDR3 is 14 residues long. Germline V gene lookup returns CDR1 MGHRA and CDR2 YSYEKL. V was clipped by 0 bases and J by 9 bases; unmatched bases: 1. DNA for the CDR3: TGCGCCAGCAGCCAAGACAGGGGGCTTTCACCCCTCCACTTT. This codes for CASSQDRGLSPLHF.